The clone carrying this T cell receptor (beta chain) was seen repeatedly, ten times or more. Its antigen is unidentified. The data are from a study of breast tumors, draining lymph nodes, adjacent tissues. Study results and caveats: Tumor TCR diversity was below lymph nodes but above nontumor tissue. Compared with basal-like, luminal-like tumors shared significantly more repertoire with nontumor tissue. The data were judged consistent with most tumor T cells coming from lymph node and expanding in tumor.

In TCRdb, the multiplex PCR reads were re-called with MiXCR into one record per CDR3 protein. Of some 9,200 distinct CDR3 sequences listed, about 42% are singletons. The source is a female donor with breast cancer. Some clones in this sample may be carry-over from other donors' samples. The sequencing input was tumor-adjacent breast tissue.

The CDR3 region is CASTRDPNYNEQFF. The CDR3 bases are TGCGCCAGCACACGGGACCCTAATTACAATGAGCAGTTCTTC. The chain combines TRBV5-1 with TRBJ2-1; D is possibly TRBD1 or TRBD2 (5 bases each). Germline-derived CDR1 and CDR2 are SGHRS and YFSETQ. There are 14 residues in the CDR3. Trimming left V 6 bases short and J 4 bases short, with 14 bases between.